This TCR beta chain came from a study of control samples from healthy donors and cancer patients. TCRdb's table, derived via immunoSEQ multiplex PCR, lists solely in-frame clones and lacks some. The sample carries 130,000 or so clones, over 75% recorded once. This CDR3 has 12 residues. Per the germline V gene, CDR1 is MNHEY and CDR2 is SVGAGI. Trimming removed 6 bases from V and 5 bases from J, with 10 bases in between. The receptor's source is a man in his forties in good health. V is TRBV6-5 and J is TRBJ1-2; D is possibly TRBD1 (5 bases). The sequenced sample was blood. The CDR3 DNA sequence: TGTGCCAGCAGCCCCAGGGTTTATGGCTACACCTTC. Its translation: CASSPRVYGYTF.